This TCR beta chain derives from a study of CD8 T cells in ankylosing spondylitis. Study-wide results and limits: Reportedly, matched ankylosing spondylitis synovial fluid was significantly enriched for disease-linked clones. Ankylosing spondylitis blood seemed to carry a telltale TCR beta motif made of eight or nine highly homologous variants. Earlier reports found some motif variants in synovial fluid and blood in reactive arthritis. CD8+ by phenotype, disease-linked clones were relatively rare in peripheral blood.

This CDR3 spans 14 amino acids. CDR1 and CDR2 (germline): SGHVS, FQNEAQ. V lost 3 bases and J lost 2, with 10 bases in between. On this clonotype: Its antigen is not known.

A quantitative 5'-RACE method, one with molecular barcodes, was used to make TCR beta libraries. TCRdb passed the 5' RACE reads through MiXCR, listing each CDR3 protein once. This sample yields approximately 400,000 distinct CDR3 sequences, of which 17% are seen a single time; around 0.92% belongs to the top ten. The receptor was derived from a male donor with ankylosing spondylitis. The sample was blood, either unsorted or a sorted T cell fraction (not recorded which). The genes are TRBV7-8 and TRBJ1-2, with D tentatively TRBD1 (5 bases). CDR3 in amino acids: CASSFGKGNYGYTF. CDR3 in DNA: TGTGCCAGCAGCTTCGGCAAGGGGAACTATGGCTACACCTTC.